This T cell receptor beta chain was recovered during a study of T cell repertoires in cytomegalovirus infection. Study-level information: An indication of both CMV infection and matching HLA type came from public TCR beta signatures.

The sample holds a few counts of this clonotype. Its antigen remains unknown. General study results and limits: Clonotypes of TCR beta that were HLA-C-restricted and CMV-specific dominated the ex vivo response.

Per germline, CDR1 MNHEY and CDR2 SMNVEV (reference sequence). The CDR3 is 13 amino acids. V lost 5 bases and J lost 2, with 10 bases in between. MiXCR, run by TCRdb on the reads, gives a single entry per CDR3 protein. The sample lists fewer than 1,000,000 distinct CDR3 sequences, approximately 30% occurring once. V is TRBV27 and J is TRBJ2-7; D is unresolved. Sample: cultured CD8+ T cells from PBMCs, taken from culture after CMV antigen stimulation. This receptor was taken from a human donor in good health (CMV status not recorded). Some clones in this sample may be carry-over from other donors' samples. CDR3 amino acids: CASSPSSAYEQYF. CDR3 DNA sequence: TGTGCCAGCAGTCCCTCCAGTGCCTACGAGCAGTACTTC.